The 2 T cell receptor beta chains presented below share a single source sample, sequenced in a study of blood T cell repertoires in COVID-19. Profiled with immunoSEQ multiplex PCR; TCRdb holds only in-frame clones, not every one. This table holds about 58,000 clones, approximately 91% found once. The sample consisted of peripheral blood. These receptors all come from a woman in her 70s with active COVID-19.

The CDR3 protein is CASSYRSGAEYSPLHF. The CDR3 DNA reads as TGTGCCAGCAGTTACCGCTCAGGGGCAGAGTATTCACCCCTCCACTTT. This rearrangement joins TRBV6-5 to TRBJ1-6; possible D gene TRBD1, 6 bases. Germline CDR1 MNHEY, CDR2 SVGAGI. This CDR3 has 16 amino acids. V gave up 2 bases and J gave up 8 bases, with 16 bases separating them.

V gene TRBV9 combines with J gene TRBJ1-2; a weak D match, TRBD1 (5 bases). Trimming stripped 3 bases from V and 9 bases from J, with 33 bases between. CDR3 length equals 19 residues. In germline, CDR1 is SGDLS, CDR2 YYNGEE. CDR3 bases: TGTGCCAGCAGCGGTCCCCAGGCGAGGCAGGGCAGACCTGTTGGGAGCTACACCTTC. Protein product: CASSGPQARQGRPVGSYTF.